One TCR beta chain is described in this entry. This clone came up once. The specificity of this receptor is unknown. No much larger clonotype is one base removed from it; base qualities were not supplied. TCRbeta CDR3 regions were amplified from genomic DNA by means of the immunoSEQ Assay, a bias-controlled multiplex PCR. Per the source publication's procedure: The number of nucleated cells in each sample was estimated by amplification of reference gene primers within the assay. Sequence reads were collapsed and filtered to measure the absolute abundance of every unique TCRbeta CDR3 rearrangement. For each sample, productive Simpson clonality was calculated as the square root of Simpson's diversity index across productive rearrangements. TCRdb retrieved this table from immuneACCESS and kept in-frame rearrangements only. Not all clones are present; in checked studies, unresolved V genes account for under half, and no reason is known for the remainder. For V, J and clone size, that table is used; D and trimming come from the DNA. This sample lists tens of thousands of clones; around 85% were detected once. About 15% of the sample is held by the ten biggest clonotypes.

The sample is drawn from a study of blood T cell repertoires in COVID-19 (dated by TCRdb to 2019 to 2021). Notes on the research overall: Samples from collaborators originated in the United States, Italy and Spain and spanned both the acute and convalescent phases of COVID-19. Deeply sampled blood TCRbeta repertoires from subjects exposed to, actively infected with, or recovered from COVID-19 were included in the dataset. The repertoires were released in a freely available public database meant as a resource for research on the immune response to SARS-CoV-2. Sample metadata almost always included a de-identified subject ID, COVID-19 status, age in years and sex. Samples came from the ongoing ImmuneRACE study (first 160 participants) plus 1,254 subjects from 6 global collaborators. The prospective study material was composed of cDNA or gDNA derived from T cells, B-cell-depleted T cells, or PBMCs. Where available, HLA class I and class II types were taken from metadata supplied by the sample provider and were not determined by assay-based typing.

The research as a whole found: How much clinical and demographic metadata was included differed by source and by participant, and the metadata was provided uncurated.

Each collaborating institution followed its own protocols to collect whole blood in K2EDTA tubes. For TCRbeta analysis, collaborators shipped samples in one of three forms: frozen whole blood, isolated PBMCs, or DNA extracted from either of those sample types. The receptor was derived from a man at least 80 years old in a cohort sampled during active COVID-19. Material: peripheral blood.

The CDR3 protein sequence reads: CASSQPTLGHYGYTF. The nucleotide sequence is TGTGCCAGCAGCCAACCGACTTTGGGGCACTATGGCTACACCTTC. In this chain, TRBV3-1 (or the pseudogene TRBV3-2) is recombined with TRBJ1-2; tentative D gene TRBD1, with 5 bases matching. The germline V gene (reference sequence) specifies LGHDT as CDR1 and YNNKEL as CDR2. The trim is 2 bases for V and 3 bases for J, with a gap of 13 bases between the germline ends. The CDR3 runs 15 amino acids, cysteine and phenylalanine included. This entry keeps only the CDR3 DNA: 45 bases, framed from base 1.